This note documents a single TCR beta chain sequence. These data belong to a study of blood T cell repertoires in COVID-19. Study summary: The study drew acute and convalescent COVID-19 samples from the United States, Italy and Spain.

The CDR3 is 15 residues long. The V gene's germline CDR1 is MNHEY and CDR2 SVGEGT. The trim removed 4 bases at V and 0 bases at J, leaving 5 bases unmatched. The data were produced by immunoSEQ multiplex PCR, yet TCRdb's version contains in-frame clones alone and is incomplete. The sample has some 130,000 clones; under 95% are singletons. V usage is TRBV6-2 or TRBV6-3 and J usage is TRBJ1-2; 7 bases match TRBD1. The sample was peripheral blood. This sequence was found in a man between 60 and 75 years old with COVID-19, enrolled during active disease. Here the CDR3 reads CASSSGTVTNYGYTF. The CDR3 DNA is TGTGCCAGCAGTTCCGGGACAGTAACTAACTATGGCTACACCTTC.